This is a list of T cell receptor beta chains from one sample in a study of OX40 agonist ivuxolimab in advanced cancers. The method was immunoSEQ multiplex PCR; TCRdb's version includes in-frame clones alone and lacks a portion of them. The table includes 55,000 to 70,000 clones, approximately 80% detected once. Source: CD4+ or CD8+ T cells sorted from blood, taken in a trial of the OX40 agonist ivuxolimab. These receptors came from an adult with an advanced solid tumor such as melanoma, head and neck, liver or kidney cancer. The CDR3 runs from the conserved cysteine through the conserved F or W. The order of the fields is CDR3 DNA, CDR3 protein, D gene, clone size, J gene, CDR3 length, V gene. The D gene is left open where the match is weak. Only some rows state a clone size, as once, few, many or a class for expanded clones.

DNA: TGTGCCAGCAGTTTGTATGGGTACGAGCAGTACTTC
CDR3: CASSLYGYEQYF
D: .
size: .
J: TRBJ2-7
length: 12
V: TRBV28

DNA: TGTGCCAGCAGTTCCCTCAGGGGTAGGCATAATTCACCCCTCCACTTT
CDR3: CASSSLRGRHNSPLHF
D: .
size: .
J: TRBJ1-6
length: 16
V: TRBV27

DNA: TGTGCCAGCAGCTTGACGGGGTCGCCCTCTAATGAAAAACTGTTTTTT
CDR3: CASSLTGSPSNEKLFF
D: .
size: once
J: TRBJ1-4
length: 16
V: TRBV7-3

DNA: TGTGCCAGCAGCTCCCAGGGGCGAGAGACCCAGTACTTC
CDR3: CASSSQGRETQYF
D: .
size: .
J: TRBJ2-5
length: 13
V: TRBV7-2

DNA: TGTGCCATCAGTGTTGGGACGCCGTCCTACAATGAGCAGTTCTTC
CDR3: CAISVGTPSYNEQFF
D: .
size: .
J: TRBJ2-1
length: 15
V: TRBV10-3

DNA: TGTGCCAGCAGAGGGACTAGCGGGGGAAACAATGAGCAGTTCTTC
CDR3: CASRGTSGGNNEQFF
D: TRBD2
size: .
J: TRBJ2-1
length: 15
V: TRBV28

DNA: TGCGCCAGCAGTGATACCGGACCACAAGAGACCCAGTACTTC
CDR3: CASSDTGPQETQYF
D: .
size: .
J: TRBJ2-5
length: 14
V: TRBV10-1

DNA: TGTGCCAGCAGTGAAGTGGTAGCGGGGACCCCGAAGGGAGAGACCCAGTACTTC
CDR3: CASSEVVAGTPKGETQYF
D: TRBD2
size: .
J: TRBJ2-5
length: 18
V: TRBV6-1

DNA: TGTGCCAGCAGCCGGACAGGGAGCACTGAAGCTTTCTTT
CDR3: CASSRTGSTEAFF
D: TRBD1
size: few
J: TRBJ1-1
length: 13
V: TRBV4-2

DNA: TGTGCCAGCCGCACACGTTCCGAAGCTAACTATGGCTACACCTTC
CDR3: CASRTRSEANYGYTF
D: .
size: .
J: TRBJ1-2
length: 15
V: TRBV6-6

DNA: TGTGCCAGCAGTGAGACAGGGGGAACGGGAGGGGCTTTCTTT
CDR3: CASSETGGTGGAFF
D: TRBD1
size: once
J: TRBJ1-1
length: 14
V: TRBV6-5

DNA: TGTGCCAGCAGCTTAGGTTTTGGGCCCGGAGCCAAAAACATTCAGTACTTC
CDR3: CASSLGFGPGAKNIQYF
D: .
size: .
J: TRBJ2-4
length: 17
V: TRBV7-9

DNA: TGTGCCAGCAGTCCGCCGGTTACCACTGAAGCTTTCTTT
CDR3: CASSPPVTTEAFF
D: .
size: .
J: TRBJ1-1
length: 13
V: TRBV28

DNA: TGTGCCAGCAGACCTTCGGGGTTCGGCTACGAGCAGTACTTC
CDR3: CASRPSGFGYEQYF
D: .
size: .
J: TRBJ2-7
length: 14
V: TRBV27

DNA: TGTGCCAGTAGTACAACTGGGCCGGGAGCAGAGACCCAGTACTTC
CDR3: CASSTTGPGAETQYF
D: .
size: .
J: TRBJ2-5
length: 15
V: TRBV19

DNA: TGTGCCAGCAGAACCGGGACAGGGAACTACGAGCAGTACTTC
CDR3: CASRTGTGNYEQYF
D: TRBD1
size: .
J: TRBJ2-7
length: 14
V: TRBV2

DNA: TGTGCCAGCTCACCGGGGCAGGGGGGCTACAATGAGCAGTTCTTC
CDR3: CASSPGQGGYNEQFF
D: .
size: .
J: TRBJ2-1
length: 15
V: TRBV18

DNA: TGTGCCAGCTCACACCTGGGGGGGCAGACAGATACGCAGTATTTT
CDR3: CASSHLGGQTDTQYF
D: .
size: .
J: TRBJ2-3
length: 15
V: TRBV18

DNA: TGTGCCAGCAGCTTAAGGCGGGAGATCCGCTACGAGCAGTACTTC
CDR3: CASSLRREIRYEQYF
D: TRBD2
size: .
J: TRBJ2-7
length: 15
V: TRBV7-8

DNA: TGCGCCAGCAGTGGCGGGGGAGATACGCAGTATTTT
CDR3: CASSGGGDTQYF
D: TRBD2
size: .
J: TRBJ2-3
length: 12
V: TRBV10-1

DNA: TGTGCCACCAGCAGAGGTCCAGATACGCAGTATTTT
CDR3: CATSRGPDTQYF
D: .
size: .
J: TRBJ2-3
length: 12
V: TRBV15

DNA: TGTGCCAGCAGGGTAGATTCCTACGAGCAGTACTTC
CDR3: CASRVDSYEQYF
D: .
size: .
J: TRBJ2-7
length: 12
V: TRBV2

DNA: TGTGCCAGTACCACCCCGGGGGCGGCAGATACGCAGTATTTT
CDR3: CASTTPGAADTQYF
D: .
size: .
J: TRBJ2-3
length: 14
V: TRBV19

DNA: TGTGCCAGCAGCGGACGGGACAGGAGAAAAGAGACCCAGTACTTC
CDR3: CASSGRDRRKETQYF
D: TRBD1
size: .
J: TRBJ2-5
length: 15
V: TRBV7-8

DNA: TGTGCCAGCAGTGACGGGCCAAGCAACTATGGCTACACCTTC
CDR3: CASSDGPSNYGYTF
D: .
size: .
J: TRBJ1-2
length: 14
V: TRBV6-1

DNA: TGCGCCAGCAGCTTCACTAGCGGGCTCGCGAACACCGGGGAGCTGTTTTTT
CDR3: CASSFTSGLANTGELFF
D: TRBD2
size: .
J: TRBJ2-2
length: 17
V: TRBV5-1

DNA: TGTGCCAGCAGCGTAGGAGCGGGAGTGGCTGAGCAGTTCTTC
CDR3: CASSVGAGVAEQFF
D: TRBD2
size: .
J: TRBJ2-1
length: 14
V: TRBV9

DNA: TGTGCCAGCAGTCCGAGGACAGGGACGAGATGGACTGAAGCTTTCTTT
CDR3: CASSPRTGTRWTEAFF
D: TRBD1
size: .
J: TRBJ1-1
length: 16
V: TRBV27

DNA: TGTGCCAGCTCCCCCGCGGGGCAGTCCTCCTACAATGAGCAGTTCTTC
CDR3: CASSPAGQSSYNEQFF
D: .
size: .
J: TRBJ2-1
length: 16
V: TRBV18

DNA: TGCGCCAGCAAAGAAGTCACTGGGGCCAACGTCCTGACTTTC
CDR3: CASKEVTGANVLTF
D: .
size: once
J: TRBJ2-6
length: 14
V: TRBV5-1

DNA: TGTGCCAGCAGCCCCACGAGGGACCGCACCGGGGAGCTGTTTTTT
CDR3: CASSPTRDRTGELFF
D: .
size: .
J: TRBJ2-2
length: 15
V: TRBV5-4

DNA: TGTGCCAGCTCCGTTGAGTTGGCGGATACAGATACGCAGTATTTT
CDR3: CASSVELADTDTQYF
D: .
size: .
J: TRBJ2-3
length: 15
V: TRBV5-4

DNA: TGTGCCAGTCTTAGTGCGGGGGCGGGAATGGGCTACACCTTC
CDR3: CASLSAGAGMGYTF
D: .
size: .
J: TRBJ1-2
length: 14
V: TRBV7-2

DNA: TGTGCCAGCAGTTTTAGGGACGGCGTCGGCTACACCTTC
CDR3: CASSFRDGVGYTF
D: .
size: .
J: TRBJ1-2
length: 13
V: TRBV27

DNA: TGTGCCAGCAGCTTAGGGACCGCGATGAACACTGAAGCTTTCTTT
CDR3: CASSLGTAMNTEAFF
D: .
size: .
J: TRBJ1-1
length: 15
V: TRBV7-9

DNA: TGCGCCAGCAGCTCGACGCAAGAGACCCAGTACTTC
CDR3: CASSSTQETQYF
D: .
size: .
J: TRBJ2-5
length: 12
V: TRBV5-1

DNA: TGTGCCAGCAGCGTACAGGGCGCAGATACGCAGTATTTT
CDR3: CASSVQGADTQYF
D: .
size: .
J: TRBJ2-3
length: 13
V: TRBV9

DNA: TGTGCCAGCACTTCGGGCGCGGCTAATCACAATGAGCAGTTCTTC
CDR3: CASTSGAANHNEQFF
D: .
size: .
J: TRBJ2-1
length: 15
V: TRBV28

DNA: TGTGCCAGCAACTCTATGGAGACCCAGTACTTC
CDR3: CASNSMETQYF
D: .
size: .
J: TRBJ2-5
length: 11
V: TRBV7-2

DNA: TGTGCCAGCTCAGGGTCCCAAGAGACCCAGTACTTC
CDR3: CASSGSQETQYF
D: .
size: .
J: TRBJ2-5
length: 12
V: TRBV18

DNA: TGTGCCAGCAGTCCTATAGCGGGAGGCACAGATACGCAGTATTTT
CDR3: CASSPIAGGTDTQYF
D: TRBD2
size: .
J: TRBJ2-3
length: 15
V: TRBV6-5

DNA: TGTGCCAGCAGTAGATGGGACCGGTTCGGGGATACGCAGTATTTT
CDR3: CASSRWDRFGDTQYF
D: .
size: .
J: TRBJ2-3
length: 15
V: TRBV27

DNA: TGTGCCAGCAGTGAACAGACGGGAGAGACCCAGTACTTC
CDR3: CASSEQTGETQYF
D: .
size: .
J: TRBJ2-5
length: 13
V: TRBV6-1

DNA: TGTGCCAGCAGCTTAGAGGCGGGACAGGGAATGAACACTGAAGCTTTCTTT
CDR3: CASSLEAGQGMNTEAFF
D: TRBD1
size: few
J: TRBJ1-1
length: 17
V: TRBV11-2

DNA: TGTGCCAGCAGCTTGGGGCTAGCGGGGGACATCTACGAGCAGTACTTC
CDR3: CASSLGLAGDIYEQYF
D: TRBD2
size: .
J: TRBJ2-7
length: 16
V: TRBV7-2

DNA: TGTGCCAGCAAGAGGAGCTCCTACAATGAGCAGTTCTTC
CDR3: CASKRSSYNEQFF
D: .
size: .
J: TRBJ2-1
length: 13
V: TRBV2

DNA: TGTGCCAGCAGTCGACTAGCGGGGGGGAGGGAGCAGTACTTC
CDR3: CASSRLAGGREQYF
D: TRBD2
size: .
J: TRBJ2-7
length: 14
V: TRBV28

DNA: TGTGCCAGCAGGCGGACCTCTGGGGCCAACGTCCTGACTTTC
CDR3: CASRRTSGANVLTF
D: .
size: .
J: TRBJ2-6
length: 14
V: TRBV6-1

DNA: TGTGCCAGCAGCTTGGATGAGCAAAACTATGGCTACACCTTC
CDR3: CASSLDEQNYGYTF
D: .
size: .
J: TRBJ1-2
length: 14
V: TRBV5-4